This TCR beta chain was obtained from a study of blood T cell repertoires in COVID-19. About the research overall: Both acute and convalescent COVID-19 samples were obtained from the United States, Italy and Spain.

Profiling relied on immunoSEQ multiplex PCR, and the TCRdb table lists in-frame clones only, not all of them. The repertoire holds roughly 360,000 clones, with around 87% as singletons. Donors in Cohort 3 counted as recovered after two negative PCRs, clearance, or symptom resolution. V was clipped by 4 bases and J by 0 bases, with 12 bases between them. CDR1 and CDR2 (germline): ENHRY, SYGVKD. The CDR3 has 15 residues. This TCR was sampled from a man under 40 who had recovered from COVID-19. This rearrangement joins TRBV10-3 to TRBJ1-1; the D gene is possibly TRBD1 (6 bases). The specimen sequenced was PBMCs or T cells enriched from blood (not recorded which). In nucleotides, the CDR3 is TGTGCCATCAGTGGCGGCAGGGGCGTGAACACTGAAGCTTTCTTT. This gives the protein CAISGGRGVNTEAFF.